Each of the 20 T cell receptor beta chains below was sequenced from the same sample in a study of T cell responses to AZD1222 COVID-19 vaccine. This table comes from immunoSEQ multiplex PCR, and its TCRdb copy is limited to in-frame clones, with some not included. Of about 110,000 clones in the sample, roughly 87% were seen once. Sequencing used peripheral blood, obtained on day 0 of AZD1222 vaccination. The receptor source for this set is an adult in good health.

The chain couples TRBV21-1 to TRBJ1-5. TRBV21-1 is described as a pseudogene. CDR3 length: 13 residues. Here the CDR3 reads CASRKWGNQPQHF. DNA for the CDR3: TGTGCCAGCAGAAAGTGGGGGAATCAGCCCCAGCATTTT.

The chain joins TRBV3-1 (or the pseudogene TRBV3-2) to TRBJ1-1, with a tentative D call TRBD1 (5 bases). Trimming pared 4 bases from V and 2 bases from J, leaving 14 bases between. In germline, CDR1 is LGHDT, CDR2 YNNKEL (reference sequence). This CDR3 is built from 15 residues. CDR3 residues: CASSLTGASNTEAFF. In DNA, the CDR3 is TGTGCCAGCAGCCTCACCGGGGCCTCAAACACTGAAGCTTTCTTT.

V gene TRBV5-1 combines with J gene TRBJ2-3; 9 positions agree with TRBD2. The CDR3 is 16 amino acids. J was trimmed by 0 bases and V by 0 bases; bases with no gene match: 2. From germline, CDR1 is SGHRS and CDR2 YFSETQ. CDR3 nucleotide sequence: TGCGCCAGCAGCTTGGATAGCGGGAGTAGCACAGATACGCAGTATTTT. Translated: CASSLDSGSSTDTQYF. The full variable domain, in which reference TRBV5-1 and TRBJ2-3 provide the parts outside the CDR3, is KAGVTQTPRYLIKTRGQQVTLSCSPISGHRSVSWYQQTPGQGLQFLFEYFSETQRNKGNFPGRFSGRQFSNSRSEMNVSTLELGDSALYLCASSLDSGSSTDTQYFGPGTRLTVL.

The CDR3: CASSLLAGPDNEQFF. For the CDR3, the DNA is TGTGCCAGCTCACTCTTAGCGGGCCCTGACAATGAGCAGTTCTTC. V is TRBV18 and J is TRBJ2-1; 7 bases fit TRBD2. Germline V gene sequence: CDR1 KGHSH, CDR2 LQKENI. V was pared by 4 bases and J by 5 bases, with 8 bases of the junction left unmatched. The CDR3 is made up of 15 amino acids.

The chain uses TRBV9 and TRBJ1-1; weak D call: TRBD1 (5 bases). The length of the CDR3 is 15 residues. The germline gives CDR1 SGDLS, CDR2 YYNGEE. Trimming pared 0 bases from V and 1 base from J, leaving 10 bases between. DNA for the CDR3: TGTGCCAGCAGCGTAGAGTCCAGGGCGAACACTGAAGCTTTCTTT. It codes for CASSVESRANTEAFF. Combining the CDR3 with reference TRBV9 and TRBJ1-1 gives the whole variable domain DSGVTQTPKHLITATGQRVTLRCSPRSGDLSVYWYQQSLDQGLQFLIQYYNGEERAKGNILERFSAQQFPDLHSELNLSSLELGDSALYFCASSVESRANTEAFFGQGTRLTVV.

The chain carries TRBV19 and TRBJ2-3; D gene unclear. The V and J ends lost 6 bases and 2 bases respectively, with 12 bases between them. The CDR3 loop spans 14 amino acids. Germline V CDR1 and CDR2: LNHDA, SQIVND (reference sequence). In DNA, the CDR3 is TGTGCCAGTAGCCTCATGGCGAACACAGATACGCAGTATTTT. Translating gives CASSLMANTDTQYF.

The rearrangement joins TRBV9 to TRBJ2-7; TRBD2 agrees at 11 bases. Germline V CDR1 and CDR2: SGDLS, YYNGEE. V was clipped by 0 bases and J by 6 bases; unmatched bases: 5. The CDR3 is made up of 15 amino acids. The CDR3 bases are TGTGCCAGCAGCGTAGAAACTAGCGGGAGTTCCGAGCAGTACTTC. It encodes CASSVETSGSSEQYF.

The chain links TRBV6-2 or TRBV6-3 to TRBJ2-1; 9 positions match TRBD2. V was clipped by 5 bases and J by 7 bases; unmatched bases: 18. The length of the CDR3 is 18 residues. From germline, CDR1 is MNHEY and CDR2 SVGEGT. CDR3 loop: CASSPPRDERGVWNEQFF. The CDR3 DNA is TGTGCCAGCAGTCCCCCCCGTGATGAGCGGGGGGTGTGGAATGAGCAGTTCTTC.

The chain joins TRBV7-3 to TRBJ2-1; D is unclear. Per the germline V gene, CDR1 is SGHTA and CDR2 is FQGTGA. The V end lost 5 bases, the J end lost 10 bases, and 12 bases lay between the germline ends. The CDR3 is 12 amino acids. Here the CDR3 reads CASSDLGEEQFF. In DNA, the CDR3 is TGTGCCAGCAGCGACCTAGGAGAAGAGCAGTTCTTC.

The chain couples TRBV3-1 (or the pseudogene TRBV3-2) to TRBJ2-1; 8 nucleotides line up with TRBD2. The CDR3 covers 14 residues. Germline CDR1 LGHDT, CDR2 YNNKEL (reference sequence). V lost 6 bases and J lost 7; bases outside the gene matches: 8. CDR3 nucleotides: TGTGCCAGCAGTATAGCGGGGAATTCTAATGAGCAGTTCTTC. It yields the protein CASSIAGNSNEQFF.

The chain couples TRBV6-5 to TRBJ2-7, with 11 bases matching TRBD1. Losses at the gene ends were 6 bases for V and 4 bases for J; bases not matched to a gene: 8. The CDR3 runs to 15 residues. Germline-derived CDR1 and CDR2 are MNHEY and SVGAGI. The CDR3 sequence is CASSASGTGGYEQYF. The CDR3 DNA sequence: TGTGCCAGCAGCGCGTCCGGGACAGGGGGATACGAGCAGTACTTC.

The V and J genes are TRBV7-3 and TRBJ2-7, with 7 bases identical to TRBD1. Germline V gives CDR1 SGHTA, CDR2 FQGTGA. With V trimmed by 5 bases and J by 3 bases, 10 bases remained unmatched. The CDR3 has 15 residues. The CDR3 here is CASSLSGTELYEQYF. CDR3 coding DNA: TGTGCCAGCAGCCTCTCCGGGACAGAGCTCTACGAGCAGTACTTC.

The gene calls are TRBV6-6 and TRBJ2-7; 10 nucleotides align to TRBD1. V shed 6 bases and J 5 bases; nucleotides not matched to a gene: 7. This CDR3 region has 14 residues. Germline V CDR1 and CDR2: MNHNY, SVGAGI (reference sequence). The CDR3 coding sequence is TGTGCCAGCAGGAATGGACAGGGGGTGAACGAGCAGTACTTC. It specifies CASRNGQGVNEQYF.

The V call is TRBV5-4, the J call TRBJ2-3; D unresolved. V gave up 3 bases and J gave up 5 bases, with 10 bases separating them. This CDR3 contains 13 residues. CDR1 and CDR2 from the germline V gene are SGHNT and YYREEE (reference sequence). CDR3 loop: CASSSPGQDTQYF. In nucleotides, the CDR3 is TGTGCCAGCAGCTCCCCGGGCCAAGATACGCAGTATTTT.

A few counts support this clone. For the CDR3, the DNA is TGTGCCAGCAGCAGAGGGGGCAACTATGGCTACACCTTC. Translation: CASSRGGNYGYTF. The genes are TRBV7-2 and TRBJ1-2, with 7 bases matching TRBD1. The CDR3 spans 13 residues. Germline CDR1 reads SGHTA; CDR2 reads FQGNSA. Losses at the gene ends were 5 bases for V and 2 bases for J; bases not matched to a gene: 2.

In its sample, this clone was seen once. The chain links TRBV30 to TRBJ1-2; D is unclear. CDR1 and CDR2 from the germline V gene are GTSNPN and SVGIG (reference sequence). The CDR3 covers 12 residues. Trimming stripped 0 bases from V and 10 bases from J, with 12 bases between. The CDR3 bases are TGTGCCTGGAGTGTATCGTCCGAAAACTACACCTTC. Protein product: CAWSVSSENYTF.

The V gene is TRBV5-1, the J gene TRBJ1-5; 7 nucleotides match TRBD1. Unmatched junction bases numbered 11, after V lost 2 bases and J lost 6 bases. The CDR3 extends over 16 amino acids. Germline CDR1 is SGHRS and CDR2 is YFSETQ. This CDR3 is CASSLTTGQTGQPQHF. DNA for the CDR3: TGCGCCAGCAGCTTAACTACGGGACAGACGGGTCAGCCCCAGCATTTT.

This clone came up a few times. The gene calls are TRBV28 and TRBJ1-6; D is perhaps TRBD1 (5 bases). CDR1 is MDHEN and CDR2 is SYDVKM in the germline V gene. Trimming shortened V by 5 bases and J by 7 bases, and 15 bases separated the two germline ends. The CDR3 has 15 residues. CDR3 amino acids: CASSPSGMGNSPLHF. The CDR3 nucleotides read TGTGCCAGCAGTCCATCAGGGATGGGGAATTCACCCCTCCACTTT.

This clone was seen just once. The V gene is TRBV7-3, the J gene TRBJ1-1; D may be TRBD1 (5 bases). Trimming cost V 5 bases and J 4 bases, with 11 bases left between them. This CDR3 region has 13 residues. The germline gives CDR1 SGHTA, CDR2 FQGTGA. CDR3 residues: CASSRGSGTEAFF. CDR3 DNA sequence: TGTGCCAGCAGCAGGGGTTCGGGCACTGAAGCTTTCTTT.

The V call is TRBV5-4, the J call TRBJ1-1, with D perhaps TRBD1 (6 bases). Trimming stripped 6 bases from V and 0 bases from J, with 21 bases between. The CDR3 covers 17 residues. Germline CDR1 SGHNT, CDR2 YYREEE (reference sequence). CDR3 DNA: TGTGCCAGCACCCAGAGGAGGCTGGGGGCCCTGAACACTGAAGCTTTCTTT. Residues: CASTQRRLGALNTEAFF. Looking up the rest from reference TRBV5-4 and TRBJ1-1 gives the full variable domain: ETGVTQSPTHLIKTRGQQVTLRCSSQSGHNTVSWYQQALGQGPQFIFQYYREEENGRGNFPPRFSGLQFPNYSSELNVNALELDDSALYLCASTQRRLGALNTEAFFGQGTRLTVV.